The T cell receptor (beta chain) described here comes from a study of T cell repertoires in cytomegalovirus infection. Study-wide context: Public signatures in TCR beta pointed to CMV infection and matching HLA type.

The germline CDR1 and CDR2 sequences are MDHEN and SYDVKM. The CDR3 extends over 15 amino acids. V lost 6 bases to trimming and J lost 3 bases, with 17 bases between them. As for this clonotype: The antigen is not known.

The study's findings and limits: There were carriers of CMV plus the relevant HLA, and cumulative public TCR beta family frequency identified them. In two of eight donors, the top clonotype was HLA-C-restricted CMV-specific.

TCRdb re-derived calls from the reads in MiXCR, one entry per CDR3 protein. In the table there are about 100,000 distinct CDR3 sequences, roughly a quarter of which are singletons. The receptor was derived from a human donor in good health (CMV status not recorded). Some clones in this sample may be carry-over from other donors' samples. Sequencing input: CD8+ T cells from PBMCs. The chain has TRBV28 and TRBJ2-5; D tentatively fits TRBD1 or TRBD2 (7 bases each). CDR3 sequence reads: CASSPGAGGEETQYF. For the CDR3, the DNA is TGTGCCAGCAGCCCAGGGGCAGGGGGGGAAGAGACCCAGTACTTC.